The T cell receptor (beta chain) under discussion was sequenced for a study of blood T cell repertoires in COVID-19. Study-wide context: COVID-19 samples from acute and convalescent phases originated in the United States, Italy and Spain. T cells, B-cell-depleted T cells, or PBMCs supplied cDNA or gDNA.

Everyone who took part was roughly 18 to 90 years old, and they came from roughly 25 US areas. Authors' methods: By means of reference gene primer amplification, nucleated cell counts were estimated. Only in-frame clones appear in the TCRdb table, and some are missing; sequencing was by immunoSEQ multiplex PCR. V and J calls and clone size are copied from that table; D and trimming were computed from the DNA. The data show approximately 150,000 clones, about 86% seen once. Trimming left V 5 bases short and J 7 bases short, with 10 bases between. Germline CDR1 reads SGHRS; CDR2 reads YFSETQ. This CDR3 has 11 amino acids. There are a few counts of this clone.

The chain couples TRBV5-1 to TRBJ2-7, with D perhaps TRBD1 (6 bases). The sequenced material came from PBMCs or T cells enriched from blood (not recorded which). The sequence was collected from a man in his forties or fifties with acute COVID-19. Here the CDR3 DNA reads TGCGCCAGCAGATTCAGGGGTGAGCAGTACTTC. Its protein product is CASRFRGEQYF.